This T cell receptor (beta chain) was recovered during a study of cytomegalovirus exposure and HLA in healthy donors. With respect to this clone: Antigen: not known.

Notes on the study in general: Other equally common chains were less clonally expanded than HLA-associated TCR beta chains, a later analysis showed. Sequencing probably produced one cluster of sequence variants that were highly shared. The study assumed roughly uniform donor sequencing depth for presence/absence analyses.

The V end was cut by 3 bases, the J end by 4 bases, with 15 bases between. The CDR3 extends over 15 amino acids. Germline V gene sequence: CDR1 MNHEY, CDR2 SMNVEV (reference sequence). Use of 60 Vbeta and 13 Jbeta primers characterized the PCR. Produced via immunoSEQ multiplex PCR; TCRdb's table is partial and in-frame only. The sample yields about 130,000 clones, over 75% seen once. The chain joins TRBV27 to TRBJ1-2; D uncertain. The sample comprised PBMCs. This clonotype was obtained from a woman in her forties in good health and CMV-seropositive. CDR3 nucleotides: TGTGCCAGCAGTTTTCTCCGGGGAGAATCCTATGGCTACACCTTC. This codes for CASSFLRGESYGYTF.